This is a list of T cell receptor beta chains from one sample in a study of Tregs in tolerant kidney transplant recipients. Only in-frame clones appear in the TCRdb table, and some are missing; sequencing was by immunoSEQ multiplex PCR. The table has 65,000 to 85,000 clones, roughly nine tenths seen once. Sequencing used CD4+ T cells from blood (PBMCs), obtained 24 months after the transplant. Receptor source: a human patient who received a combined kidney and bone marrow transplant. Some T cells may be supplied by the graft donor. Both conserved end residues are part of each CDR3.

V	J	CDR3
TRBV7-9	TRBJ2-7	CASSPGGQGREQYF
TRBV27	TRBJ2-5	CASRRLAGGPHQETQYF
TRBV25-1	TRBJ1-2	CASSEWVGDGYTF
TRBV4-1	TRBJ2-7	CASSQRDTLRDEQYF
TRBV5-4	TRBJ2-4	CASSSPGQGAVIQYF
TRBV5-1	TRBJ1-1	CASSIDPGGQAFF
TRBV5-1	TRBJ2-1	CASSWTGYNEQFF
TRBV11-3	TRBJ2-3	CASSPDRTDTQYF
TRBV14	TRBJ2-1	CASSYTGRAFNEQFF
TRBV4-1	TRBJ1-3	CASSRGSSGGNTIYF
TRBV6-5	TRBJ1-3	CASTRGGGNTIYF
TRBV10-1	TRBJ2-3	CASNGLAGPDTQYF
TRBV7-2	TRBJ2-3	CASSFGGSPPDTQYF
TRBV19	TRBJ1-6	CATTPGSSYNSPLHF
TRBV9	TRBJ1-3	CASSVDRGAGNTIYF
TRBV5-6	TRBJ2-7	CASSPGLVWKQYF
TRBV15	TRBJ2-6	CATSRDFEAGANVLTF
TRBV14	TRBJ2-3	CASSQDFGETVDTQYF
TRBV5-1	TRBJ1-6	CASSQAGVDSPLHF
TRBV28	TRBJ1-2	CASSRDRDVGYTF
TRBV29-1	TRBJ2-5	CSVGGPLETQYF
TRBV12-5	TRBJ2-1	CASGQGGSYNEQFF
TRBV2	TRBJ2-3	CASSEQTTDTQYF
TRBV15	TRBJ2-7	CATSRDQGLSYEQYF
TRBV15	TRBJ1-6	CATSRDAESPLHF
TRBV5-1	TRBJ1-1	CASSSISARVTEAFF
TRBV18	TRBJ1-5	CASSSKGGSNQPQHF
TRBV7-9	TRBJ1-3	CASSLGGNAGNTIYF
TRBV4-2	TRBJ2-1	CASSQSGEGLNEQFF
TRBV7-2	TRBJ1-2	CASRPARNYGYTF
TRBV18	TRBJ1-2	CASSPAPGDYGYTF
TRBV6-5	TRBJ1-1	CASSYTQGGAEAFF
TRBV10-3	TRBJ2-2	CAISEGVAANTGELFF
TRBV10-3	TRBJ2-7	CAISQREPGDSYEQYF
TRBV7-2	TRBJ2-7	CASSLKSALAGYEQYF
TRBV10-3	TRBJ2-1	CASSRGTGLTNEQFF
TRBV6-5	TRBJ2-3	CASSSRTGTSTDTQYF
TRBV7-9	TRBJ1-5	CASSLTGEGNQPQHF
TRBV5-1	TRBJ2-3	CASSPDEGSTDTQYF
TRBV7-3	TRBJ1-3	CASSLMGAGNTIYF
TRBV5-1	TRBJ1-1	CASSLEGRDWTEAFF
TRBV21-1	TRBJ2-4	CASSKGVRGLTKNIQYF
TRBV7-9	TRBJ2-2	CASSLGASNTGELFF
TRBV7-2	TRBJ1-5	CASSLETVHSNQPQHF
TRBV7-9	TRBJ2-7	CASSFRTGPAGKYEQYF
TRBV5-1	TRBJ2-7	CASSLAEGHPIYEQYF
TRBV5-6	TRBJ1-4	CASSFSPATNEKLFF